A single T cell receptor beta chain is shown here with its context. This record belongs to a study of long-term antiretroviral therapy in people with HIV. The assay used was immunoSEQ (version v3.0), run at survey level. Sequencing was directed toward about 35,000-50,000 T-cell genomes in each sample. Sequencing used immunoSEQ multiplex PCR; TCRdb keeps in-frame clones, though not all of them. The profile shows over 15,000 clones, more than 75% of them singletons. CDR1 WSHSY and CDR2 SAAADI come from the germline V gene. The CDR3 runs to 10 residues. V shed 7 bases and J shed 6 bases, with 3 bases lying between them.

This TCR was sampled from a middle-aged man with HIV. V and J are TRBV10-2 and TRBJ2-2; D call uncertain. The sample in question was unsorted PBMCs, obtained 0.5 years after starting antiretroviral therapy. This CDR3 reads CASMSGELFF. The CDR3 nucleotides read TGCGCCAGCATGTCCGGGGAGCTGTTTTTT.